The 17 T cell receptor beta chains listed next were all sequenced from one sample in a study of blood T cell repertoires in COVID-19. The assay was immunoSEQ multiplex PCR, and TCRdb's table has in-frame clones only and misses some. The repertoire holds about 110,000 clones, with about three quarters as singletons. Sequencing was carried out using peripheral blood. The receptors come from a middle-aged woman with acute or convalescent COVID-19.

This chain joins TRBV18 and TRBJ2-2; D may be TRBD1 (6 bases). With 5 bases removed from V and 1 base from J, the gap between germline ends came to 17 bases. Germline lookup yields CDR1 KGHSH and CDR2 LQKENI. The CDR3 covers 17 residues. In DNA, the CDR3 is TGTGCCAGCTCATTTAGAAGACAGGAAAAGAACACCGGGGAGCTGTTTTTT. It codes for CASSFRRQEKNTGELFF.

The table lists this clone with a count of one. The chain recombines TRBV2 with TRBJ1-4; 9 nucleotides line up with TRBD1. The trim removed 8 bases at V and 8 bases at J, leaving 6 bases unmatched. Germline CDR1 and CDR2: SNHLY and FYNNEI. CDR3 length: 13 residues. CDR3 nucleotide sequence: TGTGCCAGCGGGACAGGGATCGAGGAAAAACTGTTTTTT. Its translation is CASGTGIEEKLFF.

This sequence joins TRBV5-1 and TRBJ2-5; 8 nucleotides align to TRBD2. V gave up 5 bases and J gave up 1 base; unmatched junction bases: 10. The V gene's germline CDR1 is SGHRS and CDR2 YFSETQ. The CDR3 has 16 residues. CDR3 amino acids: CASSSAGGRSQETQYF. The CDR3, as DNA: TGCGCCAGCAGTTCCGCGGGGGGACGGAGCCAAGAGACCCAGTACTTC.

CDR3 region: CSVKLAGRSYNEQFF. The CDR3 DNA follows: TGCAGCGTGAAACTAGCGGGCCGCTCCTACAATGAGCAGTTCTTC. The chain is built from TRBV29-1 and TRBJ2-1; 9 bases are shared with TRBD2. Trimming cost V 6 bases and J 0 bases; bases outside gene matches: 6. The CDR3 contains 15 residues. The V gene's germline CDR1 is SQVTM and CDR2 ANQGSEA.

The chain links TRBV24-1 to TRBJ2-7; D is uncertain. CDR3 length: 13 amino acids. Germline CDR1 reads KGHDR; CDR2 reads SFDVKD. Trimming left V 4 bases short and J 0 bases short, with 6 bases between. CDR3 coding DNA: TGTGCCACCAGTGACCCTAACTCCTACGAGCAGTACTTC. Its translation: CATSDPNSYEQYF.

J is TRBJ2-1 and V is TRBV11-2; 7 bases are a match to TRBD2. The junction had 5 bases not matched to a gene; V was cut back by 5 bases and J by 4 bases. Germline values: CDR1 SGHAT, CDR2 FQNNGV. The CDR3 length is 14 residues. CDR3: CASSPSGQYNEQFF. The CDR3 DNA follows: TGTGCCAGCAGCCCTAGCGGACAATACAATGAGCAGTTCTTC.

This clone was counted a few times. The chain carries TRBV2 and TRBJ2-1, with 16 bases fitting TRBD2. Germline V gene sequence: CDR1 SNHLY, CDR2 FYNNEI. CDR3 length: 16 residues. Trimming took 6 bases from V and 9 from J; bases not matched to a gene: 8. The CDR3 here is CASRKGTSGGAGEQFF. DNA of the CDR3: TGTGCCAGCAGGAAAGGGACTAGCGGGGGGGCGGGTGAGCAGTTCTTC. Full variable domain (rest looked up from reference TRBV2 and TRBJ2-1): EPEVTQTPSHQVTQMGQEVILRCVPISNHLYFYWYRQILGQKVEFLVSFYNNEISEKSEIFDDQFSVERPDGSNFTLKIRSTKLEDSAMYFCASRKGTSGGAGEQFFGPGTRLTVL.

V gene TRBV3-1 (or the pseudogene TRBV3-2) combines with J gene TRBJ2-1, with 10 bases identical to TRBD2. CDR1 and CDR2 (germline): LGHDT, YNNKEL (reference sequence). V trimming: 6 bases; J trimming: 9 bases; junction bases outside the gene matches: 8. The CDR3 extends over 14 amino acids. CDR3 protein: CASSQQRTSGEQFF. CDR3 bases: TGTGCCAGCAGTCAACAACGGACTAGCGGTGAGCAGTTCTTC.

This clone was seen once. The chain employs TRBV7-2 and TRBJ2-2; 8 nucleotides align to TRBD1. This CDR3 comprises 15 residues. V was pared by 1 base and J by 7 bases, with 5 bases of the junction left unmatched. Looked up from germline, CDR1 is SGHTA and CDR2 is FQGNSA. The CDR3 loop is CASSLEAGGNGELFF. CDR3 coding DNA: TGTGCCAGCAGCTTAGAGGCAGGGGGCAACGGGGAGCTGTTTTTT. The complete variable domain, with remaining parts taken from reference TRBV7-2 and TRBJ2-2, reads GAGVSQSPSNKVTEKGKDVELRCDPISGHTALYWYRQSLGQGLEFLIYFQGNSAPDKSGLPSDRFSAERTGGSVSTLTIQRTQQEDSAVYLCASSLEAGGNGELFFGEGSRLTVL.

The gene calls are TRBV21-1 and TRBJ1-4; the tabulated D call, TRBD1, remains unverified against the DNA. TRBV21-1 is noted as a pseudogene. CDR3 length: 16 residues. In nucleotides, the CDR3 is TGTGCCAGCAGCGAACACAGGGGGCAGGTTAATGAAAAACTGTTTTTT. Translated, it gives CASSEHRGQVNEKLFF.

V gene TRBV5-1 combines with J gene TRBJ2-3, with TRBD2 identical over 10 bases. V lost 0 bases and J lost 1; bases outside the gene matches: 5. CDR1 and CDR2 from the germline V gene are SGHRS and YFSETQ. The CDR3 length is 17 residues. The CDR3 DNA is TGCGCCAGCAGCTTGGGGCGGCTAGCGGGGGGCACAGATACGCAGTATTTT. Protein sequence: CASSLGRLAGGTDTQYF.

The V call is TRBV7-2, the J call TRBJ2-7, with 9 nucleotides matching TRBD2. Unmatched junction bases numbered 16, after V lost 7 bases and J lost 6 bases. Germline V lookup: CDR1 SGHTA, CDR2 FQGNSA. The CDR3 totals 16 residues. DNA of the CDR3: TGTGCCAGCACCTACCGGCGGGGACTAGCTCCGTTCGAGCAGTACTTC. This codes for CASTYRRGLAPFEQYF. The whole variable domain, filled in from reference TRBV7-2 and TRBJ2-7, reads GAGVSQSPSNKVTEKGKDVELRCDPISGHTALYWYRQSLGQGLEFLIYFQGNSAPDKSGLPSDRFSAERTGGSVSTLTIQRTQQEDSAVYLCASTYRRGLAPFEQYFGPGTRLTVT.

The chain recombines TRBV2 with TRBJ2-1; possibly TRBD1 for D (6 bases). Trimming took off 3 bases at V and 9 bases at J, with 12 bases between the two ends. The CDR3 length is 13 residues. The germline CDR1 and CDR2 sequences are SNHLY and FYNNEI. CDR3 DNA: TGTGCCAGCAGTGACAGGGGAAAAACTGAGCAGTTCTTC. This translates into CASSDRGKTEQFF.

The chain links TRBV5-4 to TRBJ2-5, with 13 bases fitting TRBD2. Per the germline V gene, CDR1 is SGHNT and CDR2 is YYREEE (reference sequence). The V gene end was trimmed by 4 bases and the J gene end by 5 bases; junction bases not matched to a gene: 8. The CDR3 consists of 16 residues. CDR3 sequence (DNA): TGTGCCAGCAGCCCGGGACTAGCGGGGACCGGGGAGACCCAGTACTTC. Translating it yields CASSPGLAGTGETQYF. Full variable domain (remainder filled in from reference TRBV5-4 and TRBJ2-5): ETGVTQSPTHLIKTRGQQVTLRCSSQSGHNTVSWYQQALGQGPQFIFQYYREEENGRGNFPPRFSGLQFPNYSSELNVNALELDDSALYLCASSPGLAGTGETQYFGPGTRLLVL.

The rearrangement links TRBV11-2 to TRBJ1-1; D might be TRBD1 (5 bases). Germline V gene lookup returns CDR1 SGHAT and CDR2 FQNNGV. There are 13 residues in the CDR3. The V end was cut by 5 bases, the J end by 3 bases, with 10 bases between. The CDR3 DNA sequence: TGTGCCAGCAGCCCCAGGGTCGACACTGAAGCTTTCTTT. Translated, it gives CASSPRVDTEAFF.

The chain employs TRBV7-2 and TRBJ1-3, with 7 bases lining up with TRBD1. The CDR3 consists of 16 residues. The germline V gene has CDR1 SGHTA and CDR2 FQGNSA. V shed 3 bases, J shed 0 bases, and the junction held 5 bases outside the gene matches. The CDR3 reads CASSFLGGGSGNTIYF. The CDR3, as DNA: TGTGCCAGCAGCTTCCTAGGGGGCGGCTCTGGAAACACCATATATTTT.

The chain uses TRBV10-3 and TRBJ2-2, with TRBD1 matching over 7 bases. This CDR3 is built from 12 residues. Germline V gives CDR1 ENHRY, CDR2 SYGVKD. With V trimmed by 10 bases and J by 4 bases, 3 bases remained unmatched. The CDR3 spells CATRDSTGELFF. CDR3 nucleotide sequence: TGTGCCACTCGGGACAGCACCGGGGAGCTGTTTTTT.